The clone carrying this T cell receptor (beta chain) has a single count. The assay was immunoSEQ multiplex PCR, and TCRdb's table has in-frame clones only and misses some. Among about 670,000 clones listed, less than 80% were seen once. Trimming left V 4 bases short and J 0 bases short, with 8 bases between. The CDR3 has 15 residues. In germline, CDR1 is SGHRS, CDR2 YFSETQ. These data are taken from a study of shared clonotypes between healthy human individuals. Study overall: A couple of women and a few men aged 18 to 49 served as donors.

The receptor's source is a woman younger than 45 in good health. The chain joins TRBV5-1 to TRBJ2-6; D remains unclear. The sequencing sample was made of memory CD4+ T cells sorted from blood. The subset denotes: CD45RA-negative fraction. The CDR3 bases are TGCGCCAGCAGCCGCTCCTCCTCTGGGGCCAACGTCCTGACTTTC. Residues: CASSRSSSGANVLTF.